Included here is one T cell receptor beta chain sequence, with context. A sample-barcoded 5' primer and a J-beta primer mix were used in a second PCR of roughly 7 to 11 cycles. Each of the cDNA molecules was tagged by a template-switch adaptor with 12 random nucleotides. One entry per CDR3 protein, called by TCRdb with MiXCR from the 5' RACE reads. The sample contains roughly 1,500,000 distinct CDR3 sequences, around 39% of which appear only once. Trimming took 3 bases from V and 7 from J, leaving 16 bases between them. The CDR3 spans 15 residues. CDR1 is SEHNR and CDR2 is FQNEAQ in the germline V gene (reference sequence). The data were obtained in a study of blood T cells in healthy people across ages.

This sequence joins TRBV7-9 and TRBJ2-1; D possibly uses TRBD1 or TRBD2 (6 bases each). The sequence was obtained from a woman aged 18-35 years in good health. Sequenced input: blood. CDR3 sequence reads: CASSLTGAGKNEQFF. The CDR3, as DNA: TGTGCCAGCAGCTTGACGGGGGCGGGGAAGAATGAGCAGTTCTTC.